One sample yielded the 3 T cell receptor beta chains listed below, sequenced in a study of beta chain features in type 1 diabetes. Expressed TCRB transcripts were sequenced, since all the RNA that had been isolated was reverse transcribed. This table comes from immunoSEQ multiplex PCR, and its TCRdb copy is limited to in-frame clones, with some not included. This table has about 400,000 clones, around an eighth appearing once. What was sequenced was naive CD4+ T cells from blood. These receptors were collected from a man aged 18-30 years in good health.

This clone was seen at least ten times. The V and J genes are TRBV16 and TRBJ1-6; 10 bases are a match to TRBD1. Germline CDR1 and CDR2: KGHSY and FQNENV. The CDR3 covers 13 residues. The V gene end was trimmed by 5 bases and the J gene end by 8 bases; junction bases not matched to a gene: 0. CDR3 bases: TGTGCCAGCAGCGGACAGGGGGATTCACCCCTCCACTTT. Translation: CASSGQGDSPLHF.

This clone has just a few counts. The rearrangement links TRBV28 to TRBJ2-7, with D tentatively TRBD2 (5 bases). The CDR3 is 13 residues long. The germline gives CDR1 MDHEN, CDR2 SYDVKM. V lost 2 bases and J 8 bases, leaving 13 bases between the germline ends. This CDR3 is CASSLARTPQQYF. The CDR3 nucleotides are TGTGCCAGCAGTTTAGCCAGGACTCCCCAGCAGTACTTC.

This clone was recorded a few times. This rearrangement joins TRBV5-1 to TRBJ2-3; 8 bases are a match to TRBD1. The V and J ends lost 3 bases and 2 bases, in that order; junction bases with no gene match: 5. The CDR3 has 15 amino acids. CDR1 and CDR2 from the germline V gene are SGHRS and YFSETQ. The CDR3 spells CASSWGTGITDTQYF. CDR3 nucleotides: TGCGCCAGCAGCTGGGGGACAGGTATCACAGATACGCAGTATTTT.